This section outlines one T cell receptor (beta chain) sequence together with its context. Its target is not known. TCR beta CDR3 regions were amplified from RNA. RT-PCR in the first round (using the HTBI primer set) targeted the TCR CDR3. MiXCR, applied by TCRdb to the multiplex PCR reads, yields one record per CDR3 protein. The sample includes about 600,000 distinct CDR3 sequences, about 16% of them seen just once. This sample is part of a study of T cells in Graves' hyperthyroidism and ophthalmopathy. Overall study results and limits: The authors' 13 V-J model separated ophthalmopathy from stable hyperthyroidism. Blood shared most expanded thyroid clonotypes above 0.001.

This CDR3 is 14 amino acids long. V lost 1 base, J lost 2 bases, and 8 bases lay in between. Germline V gene data show CDR1 as SGHDN and CDR2 as FVKESK. At least 3 on the Clinical Activity Score was recorded for ophthalmopathy patients, who also had NOSPECS grade at least 4 and duration under 3 months. Diagnoses were established using clinical symptoms, serum thyroxine and TRAb, thyroid ultrasound and orbital computed tomography. The chain uses TRBV14 and TRBJ1-1; no clear D gene. This sequence was found in a woman between 40 and 50 years old with Graves' ophthalmopathy. The sample taken for sequencing was blood. This CDR3 is CASSQVRLNTEAFF. The CDR3 nucleotides read TGTGCCAGCAGCCAAGTCAGGCTTAACACTGAAGCTTTCTTT.